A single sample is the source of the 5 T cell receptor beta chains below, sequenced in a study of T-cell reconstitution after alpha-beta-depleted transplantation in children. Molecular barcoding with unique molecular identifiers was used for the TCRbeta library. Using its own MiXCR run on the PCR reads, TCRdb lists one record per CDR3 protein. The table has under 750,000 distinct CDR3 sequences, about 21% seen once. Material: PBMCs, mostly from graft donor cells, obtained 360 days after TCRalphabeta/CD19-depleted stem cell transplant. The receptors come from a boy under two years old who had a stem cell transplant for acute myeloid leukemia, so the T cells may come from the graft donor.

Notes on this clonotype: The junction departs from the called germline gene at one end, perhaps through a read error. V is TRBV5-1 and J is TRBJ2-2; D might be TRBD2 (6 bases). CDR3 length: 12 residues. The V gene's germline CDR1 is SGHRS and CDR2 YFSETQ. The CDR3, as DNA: TGCGCCAGCAGCAAGCCAGGCGGGGAGCTGTCTTTT. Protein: CASSKPGGELSF.

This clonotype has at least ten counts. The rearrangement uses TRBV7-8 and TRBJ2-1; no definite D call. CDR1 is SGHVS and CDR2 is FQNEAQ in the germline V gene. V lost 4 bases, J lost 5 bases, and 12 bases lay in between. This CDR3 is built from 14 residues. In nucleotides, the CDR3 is TGTGCCAGCAGCTCGCAGACTGAAAACAATGAGCAGTTCTTC. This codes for CASSSQTENNEQFF.

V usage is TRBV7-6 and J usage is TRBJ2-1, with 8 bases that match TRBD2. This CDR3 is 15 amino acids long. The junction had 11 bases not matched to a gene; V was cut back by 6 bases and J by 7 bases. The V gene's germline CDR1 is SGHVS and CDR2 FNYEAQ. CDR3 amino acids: CASSPFGGELNEQFF. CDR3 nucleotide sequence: TGTGCCAGCAGTCCCTTCGGGGGGGAGTTGAATGAGCAGTTCTTC.

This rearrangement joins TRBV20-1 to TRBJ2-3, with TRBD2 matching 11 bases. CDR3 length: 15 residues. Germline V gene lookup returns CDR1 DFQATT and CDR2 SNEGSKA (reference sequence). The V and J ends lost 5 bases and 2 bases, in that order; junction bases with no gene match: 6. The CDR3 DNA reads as TGCAGTGCTCCGAGACTAGCGGGGCCCACAGATACGCAGTATTTT. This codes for CSAPRLAGPTDTQYF.

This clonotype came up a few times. The CDR3 is CASSYAIPQGYEKLFF. CDR3 nucleotides: TGTGCCAGCAGTTACGCGATACCCCAGGGGTATGAAAAACTGTTTTTT. This rearrangement joins TRBV6-5 to TRBJ1-4, with D possibly TRBD1 on 6 matching bases. The ends were cut back, 2 bases at V and 6 bases at J, with 16 bases in the middle. This CDR3 region has 16 residues. The germline gives CDR1 MNHEY, CDR2 SVGAGI.